The present entry profiles one TCR beta chain with its context. Its antigen is currently unknown. TRB amplification used approximately 250 ng of peripheral blood genomic DNA. This record belongs to a study of T cell clusters in autoimmune cytopenias. Study results and caveats: The cluster-lack signature was not seen for secondary cytopenia versus chronic lymphocytic leukemia.

The CDR3 consists of 13 residues. CDR1 is MNHEY and CDR2 is SVGAGI in the germline V gene. TRB rearrangements were amplified by touch-down multiplex PCR with mixed TRB-A/B primers. For each CDR3 protein, TCRdb gives one entry from its re-call of the multiplex PCR reads, without DNA. The sample includes under 15,000 distinct CDR3 sequences. These data also featured in a second study, about T cell repertoires in aging, cancer and after chemotherapy. That report notes: Repeat sampling of healthy donors over several months to years showed clear clonal overlap.

The source of this sequence is a human donor in good health. The sequenced material came from peripheral blood. The rearrangement links TRBV6-5 to TRBJ2-7; TCRdb's assignment of TRBD1 cannot be checked, as there is no DNA. CDR3 residues: CASSDRPNYEQYF.